This TCR beta chain was captured in a study of cytomegalovirus exposure and HLA in healthy donors. Whole-study findings and limits: Three of the chains that were CMV-associated were confirmed in vitro to be specific for CMV antigens.

As to this clone: The antigen remains unidentified.

60 Vbeta and 13 Jbeta primers were used in PCR. Sequencing was performed with immunoSEQ multiplex PCR; in TCRdb, only in-frame clones are kept and a portion is missing. The sample records about 200,000 clones, about 72% being singletons. Trimming removed 1 base at V and 6 bases at J, with 10 bases between. The CDR3 spans 14 residues. The V gene's germline CDR1 is SGHNT and CDR2 YENEEA. This chain joins TRBV11-3 and TRBJ2-1; D remains ambiguous. The TCR was taken from a male donor in good health and CMV-seronegative. The sequencing sample was made of PBMCs. As DNA, the CDR3 is TGTGCCAGCAGCTTAGCTTTGGGCCGCAATGAGCAGTTCTTC. Protein sequence: CASSLALGRNEQFF.